The 29 T cell receptor beta chains in this list originate from one sample, sequenced in a study of T cells after yellow fever vaccination. TCRdb ran MiXCR on the 5' RACE reads and lists one entry per CDR3 protein. Of roughly 520,000 distinct CDR3 sequences listed, 21% are singletons. This specimen was PBMCs, taken approximately 22 days after the first yellow fever vaccination. The receptors stem from a young man who received the YFV17D yellow fever vaccine.

This clonotype was counted between two and nine times. The chain joins TRBV13 to TRBJ2-5; no firm D call. The CDR3 spans 13 residues. V lost 5 bases to trimming and J lost 5 bases, with 12 bases between them. The V gene's germline CDR1 is PRHDT and CDR2 FYEKMQ (reference sequence). The CDR3 bases are TGTGCCAGCAGCCCGACCCGAGCGGAGACCCAGTACTTC. The encoded protein is CASSPTRAETQYF.

This clonotype is a singleton in its sample. The V and J genes are TRBV11-2 and TRBJ1-4; D is ambiguous. The CDR3 runs 17 residues. The V end lost 0 bases, the J end lost 0 bases, and 11 bases lay between the germline ends. The V gene's germline CDR1 is SGHAT and CDR2 FQNNGV. The CDR3: CASSLEERLATNEKLFF. As DNA, the CDR3 is TGTGCCAGCAGCTTAGAAGAGAGACTTGCAACTAATGAAAAACTGTTTTTT. The full variable domain, in which reference TRBV11-2 and TRBJ1-4 provide the parts outside the CDR3, is EAGVAQSPRYKIIEKRQSVAFWCNPISGHATLYWYQQILGQGPKLLIQFQNNGVVDDSQLPKDRFSAERLKGVDSTLKIQPAKLEDSAVYLCASSLEERLATNEKLFFGSGTQLSVL.

This clonotype showed up many times. The V call is TRBV5-1, the J call TRBJ2-3, with 8 positions matching TRBD2. From germline, CDR1 is SGHRS and CDR2 YFSETQ. This CDR3 is built from 16 residues. Losses at the gene ends were 2 bases for V and 0 bases for J; bases not matched to a gene: 5. CDR3 DNA: TGCGCCAGCAGCTTCGGGCTAGCGGGCAGCACAGATACGCAGTATTTT. It yields the protein CASSFGLAGSTDTQYF.

This clonotype has just a few counts. The chain combines TRBV7-2 with TRBJ1-5; maybe TRBD1 (6 bases). The germline V gene has CDR1 SGHTA and CDR2 FQGNSA. V lost 0 bases, J lost 5 bases, and 14 bases lay in between. The CDR3 is made up of 16 amino acids. The CDR3 bases are TGTGCCAGCAGCTTAGCAGCCGGGAAGGGGGATCAGCCCCAGCATTTT. Its protein product is CASSLAAGKGDQPQHF.

V usage is TRBV2 and J usage is TRBJ2-1, with a tentative D call TRBD2 (6 bases). V was pared by 7 bases and J by 3 bases, with 16 bases between. Germline V gene sequence: CDR1 SNHLY, CDR2 FYNNEI. CDR3 size: 15 residues. The CDR3 protein is CASILGGPDYNEQFF. The DNA for the CDR3 is TGTGCCAGCATTCTCGGGGGACCAGACTACAATGAGCAGTTCTTC.

V gene TRBV12-3 or TRBV12-4 combines with J gene TRBJ2-3, with TRBD2 as a possible D gene (6 bases). There are 18 residues in the CDR3. Between the trimmed V and J ends, which lost 0 bases and 1 base, there was a span of 17 bases. CDR3 region: CASSLAGTRPTGTDTQYF. CDR3 DNA sequence: TGTGCCAGCAGTTTAGCCGGGACTCGCCCGACCGGCACAGATACGCAGTATTTT.

This clonotype was detected ten times or more. The junction differs from germline at one of its ends, possibly a read error. The chain has TRBV5-1 and TRBJ1-1, with no clear D. The CDR3 is 14 amino acids. Germline CDR1 and CDR2: SGHRS and YFSETQ. This CDR3 reads CASSLSGMNTEAFF. For the CDR3, the DNA is TGTGCCAGCAGTTTATCGGGGATGAACACTGAAGCTTTCTTT.

The chain combines TRBV5-4 with TRBJ2-3; 10 nucleotides match TRBD1. The CDR3 covers 17 residues. CDR1 and CDR2 (germline): SGHNT, YYREEE (reference sequence). V lost 4 bases, J lost 2 bases, and 10 bases stayed unmatched. Written as DNA, the CDR3 is TGTGCCAGCAGCCGGGGCGGGACAGGGGCACTCACAGATACGCAGTATTTT. Its translation: CASSRGGTGALTDTQYF. Using reference TRBV5-4 and TRBJ2-3 for the parts outside the CDR3, the full variable domain is ETGVTQSPTHLIKTRGQQVTLRCSSQSGHNTVSWYQQALGQGPQFIFQYYREEENGRGNFPPRFSGLQFPNYSSELNVNALELDDSALYLCASSRGGTGALTDTQYFGPGTRLTVL.

This sequence joins TRBV20-1 and TRBJ1-6; TRBD1 might be the D (6 bases). Per the germline V gene, CDR1 is DFQATT and CDR2 is SNEGSKA (reference sequence). V shed 3 bases and J shed 10 bases, with 16 bases lying between them. The CDR3 sequence is 14 residues long. CDR3 region: CSARAGGYRSPLHF. The CDR3 DNA sequence: TGCAGTGCTAGGGCGGGGGGCTACCGATCACCCCTCCACTTT.

This clonotype was counted only a few times. The V and J genes are TRBV7-8 and TRBJ2-3, with D perhaps TRBD1 (7 bases). Germline V CDR1 and CDR2: SGHVS, FQNEAQ. The CDR3 totals 13 residues. V shed 2 bases and J shed 9 bases, with 12 bases lying between them. The CDR3 protein is CASSLPQGGTQYF. CDR3 DNA: TGTGCCAGCAGCTTACCCCAGGGGGGAACGCAGTATTTT. The entire variable domain, with the rest obtained from reference TRBV7-8 and TRBJ2-3, is as follows: GAGVSQSPRYKVAKRGQDVALRCDPISGHVSLFWYQQALGQGPEFLTYFQNEAQLDKSGLPSDRFFAERPEGSVSTLKIQRTQQEDSAVYLCASSLPQGGTQYFGPGTRLTVL.

This clonotype was counted many times. The chain links TRBV5-5 to TRBJ2-7; a weak D match, TRBD1 (6 bases). This CDR3 spans 11 amino acids. V lost 3 bases, J lost 6 bases, and 7 bases lay in between. The germline V gene has CDR1 SGHKS and CDR2 YYEKEE (reference sequence). CDR3 sequence reads: CASSSRGEQYV. As DNA, the CDR3 is TGTGCCAGCAGCTCCAGGGGCGAGCAGTACGTC.

The chain combines TRBV20-1 with TRBJ1-6, with 9 positions matching TRBD1. The germline V gene has CDR1 DFQATT and CDR2 SNEGSKA (reference sequence). V shed 1 base, J shed 9 bases, and the junction held 4 bases outside the gene matches. The length of the CDR3 is 14 residues. The CDR3 DNA reads TGCAGTGCTAGAGCGAGGACAGGGGTTTCACCCCTCCACTTT. Amino acid sequence: CSARARTGVSPLHF.

The gene calls are TRBV12-3 or TRBV12-4 and TRBJ1-1, with D unresolved. V was pared by 4 bases and J by 1 base, with 13 bases between. This CDR3 is 15 amino acids long. The chain's CDR3 is CASSSVPARNTEAFF. The CDR3 region has the DNA TGTGCCAGCAGTTCCGTCCCAGCGCGGAACACTGAAGCTTTCTTT.

This clonotype was seen more than once but under ten times. The V call is TRBV7-2, the J call TRBJ2-5, with 11 bases lining up with TRBD1. Per germline, CDR1 SGHTA and CDR2 FQGNSA. The CDR3 has 15 residues. V lost 5 bases to trimming and J lost 5 bases; unmatched junction nucleotides: 7. In DNA form, the CDR3 reads TGTGCCAGCAGCCCTCGGACAGGGGGCTTGGAGACCCAGTACTTC. Protein: CASSPRTGGLETQYF.

The gene calls are TRBV5-8 and TRBJ2-2; 9 positions agree with TRBD1. Per the germline V gene, CDR1 is SGHTS and CDR2 is YDEGEE. CDR3 length equals 15 residues. Trimming cost V 3 bases and J 6 bases; bases outside gene matches: 6. The DNA for the CDR3 is TGTGCCAGCAGCTCTGCCGGGACAGGGCCCGGGGAGCTGTTTTTT. Protein sequence: CASSSAGTGPGELFF.

The V gene is TRBV11-1, the J gene TRBJ2-5; 7 nucleotides agree with TRBD2. Germline CDR1 reads SGHAT; CDR2 reads FQDESV (reference sequence). CDR3 length equals 15 residues. V trimming: 3 bases; J trimming: 2 bases; junction bases outside the gene matches: 6. CDR3 loop: CASSFQFGRQETQYF. The CDR3 coding sequence is TGTGCCAGCAGCTTTCAGTTCGGGAGGCAAGAGACCCAGTACTTC. The variable domain in full, completed from reference TRBV11-1 and TRBJ2-5, reads EAEVAQSPRYKITEKSQAVAFWCDPISGHATLYWYRQILGQGPELLVQFQDESVVDDSQLPKDRFSAERLKGVDSTLKIQPAELGDSAMYLCASSFQFGRQETQYFGPGTRLLVL.

In this sample, this clonotype turned up a few times. This chain connects TRBV2 to TRBJ1-5; TRBD1 might be the D (6 bases). V lost 6 bases and J lost 7, with 10 bases in between. The V gene's germline CDR1 is SNHLY and CDR2 FYNNEI. This CDR3 spans 12 amino acids. The CDR3 loop reads CASRGGEQPQHF. In nucleotides, the CDR3 is TGTGCCAGCAGAGGGGGTGAGCAGCCCCAGCATTTT.

This clonotype was seen at least ten times. The V and J genes are TRBV15 and TRBJ2-5, with 13 positions matching TRBD2. J lost 3 bases, V lost 1 base, and 8 bases had no gene match. Germline lookup yields CDR1 LNHNV and CDR2 YYDKDF (reference sequence). The CDR3 sequence is 18 residues long. CDR3 residues: CATSRGLLAGGPEETQYF. CDR3 bases: TGTGCCACCAGCAGAGGCTTACTAGCGGGGGGGCCAGAAGAGACCCAGTACTTC.

This clonotype was detected only a few times. V usage is TRBV15 and J usage is TRBJ1-2; D call uncertain. There are 13 residues in the CDR3. V shed 5 bases and J shed 4 bases, with 11 bases lying between them. Germline values: CDR1 LNHNV, CDR2 YYDKDF (reference sequence). The CDR3 DNA reads TGTGCCACCAGCCTGGAGGCTTCCTATGGCTACACCTTC. Amino acid sequence: CATSLEASYGYTF.

The chain recombines TRBV6-2 or TRBV6-3 with TRBJ2-2, with D tentatively TRBD1 (6 bases). With 7 bases removed from V and 5 bases from J, the gap between germline ends came to 14 bases. This CDR3 has 14 residues. In germline, CDR1 is MNHEY, CDR2 SVGEGT. The CDR3 region is CASNPTGITGELFF. As DNA, the CDR3 is TGTGCCAGCAACCCTACAGGGATTACCGGGGAGCTGTTTTTT.

This clonotype showed up many times. The V call is TRBV5-1, the J call TRBJ2-7; D possibly corresponds to TRBD2 (5 bases). Per the germline V gene, CDR1 is SGHRS and CDR2 is YFSETQ. The CDR3 loop spans 15 amino acids. The V end lost 2 bases, the J end lost 3 bases, and 15 bases lay between the germline ends. The CDR3 region has the DNA TGCGCCAGCAGCTTCAACAGCGGCCGCCTCTACGAGCAGTACTTC. Protein sequence: CASSFNSGRLYEQYF.

This clonotype was observed a few times. The rearrangement joins TRBV4-1 to TRBJ1-1; weak D call: TRBD1 (6 bases). V lost 4 bases and J 6 bases, leaving 9 bases between the germline ends. This CDR3 is 12 amino acids long. The germline gives CDR1 MGHRA, CDR2 YSYEKL. CDR3 region: CASSRGGPEAFF. The DNA of the CDR3 is TGCGCCAGCAGCCGGGGGGGGCCTGAAGCTTTCTTT.

This chain joins TRBV4-1 and TRBJ2-7; weak D call: TRBD1 (5 bases). CDR1 and CDR2 from the germline V gene are MGHRA and YSYEKL. The CDR3 is made up of 15 amino acids. V lost 0 bases to trimming and J lost 2 bases, with 11 bases between them. CDR3 sequence reads: CASSQDGQGAYEQYF. As DNA, the CDR3 is TGCGCCAGCAGCCAAGATGGGCAGGGCGCCTACGAGCAGTACTTC.

The chain combines TRBV5-1 with TRBJ2-5; 8 bases are a match to TRBD1. Germline CDR1 reads SGHRS; CDR2 reads YFSETQ. Trimming at V came to 4 bases and at J to 5 bases, leaving 10 bases not matched to a gene. This CDR3 is built from 15 residues. The CDR3 bases are TGCGCCAGCAGCGATGACCCAGGGGGCCGGGAGACCCAGTACTTC. As protein: CASSDDPGGRETQYF.

This clonotype was detected only a few times. This chain connects TRBV30 to TRBJ2-3; 9 bases agree with TRBD2. The V gene's germline CDR1 is GTSNPN and CDR2 SVGIG (reference sequence). V lost 2 bases, J lost 3 bases, and 3 bases stayed unmatched. The CDR3 is 14 residues long. CDR3 loop: CAWSTAGGTDTQYF. The CDR3, as DNA: TGTGCCTGGAGTACCGCGGGGGGGACAGATACGCAGTATTTT.

The V gene is TRBV4-3, the J gene TRBJ2-1, with 8 bases that match TRBD1. CDR1 LGHNA and CDR2 YSLEER come from the germline V gene. The V and J ends lost 1 base and 6 bases, in that order; junction bases with no gene match: 2. This CDR3 is built from 14 residues. The CDR3 DNA follows: TGCGCCAGCAGCCAAGGACAGGGGTTCAATGAGCAGTTCTTC. This sequence encodes CASSQGQGFNEQFF.

V gene TRBV25-1 combines with J gene TRBJ1-2; no clear D gene. Germline V gene lookup returns CDR1 MGHDK and CDR2 SYGVNS. V lost 2 bases and J 3 bases, leaving 10 bases between the germline ends. The CDR3 runs 14 residues. The CDR3 spells CASSEEPRDYGYTF. The DNA of the CDR3 is TGTGCCAGCAGTGAAGAGCCTCGGGACTATGGCTACACCTTC.

This CDR3 is CASHPTGGYNEQFF. The CDR3 nucleotides read TGTGCCAGCCACCCTACAGGGGGGTACAATGAGCAGTTCTTC. The V and J genes are TRBV28 and TRBJ2-1, with TRBD1 matching over 8 bases. Germline CDR1 is MDHEN and CDR2 is SYDVKM. The CDR3 is made up of 14 amino acids. The V and J ends lost 8 bases and 4 bases, in that order; junction bases with no gene match: 7.

This clonotype was observed a few times. V gene TRBV11-2 combines with J gene TRBJ2-5; TRBD1 matches at 9 bases. The V segment lost 4 bases and the J segment 4 bases; nucleotides outside the gene matches: 16. The germline V gene has CDR1 SGHAT and CDR2 FQNNGV. This CDR3 is built from 18 residues. CDR3 coding DNA: TGTGCCAGCAGCTCACTCGGGACAGGGATCGGACTAGTAGAGACCCAGTACTTC. Protein: CASSSLGTGIGLVETQYF.